This record concerns one TCR beta chain sequence. The antigen is unknown. This sample stems from a study of beta chain features in type 1 diabetes. General observations from the study: A cDNA-based sequencing approach could over-represent cells with high TCR expression.

The entirety of the isolated RNA underwent reverse transcription, so expressed TCRB transcripts were sequenced. Sequencing was performed with immunoSEQ multiplex PCR; in TCRdb, only in-frame clones are kept and a portion is missing. The top ten hold 0.05% to 0.065% of the sample, which has 400,000 to 600,000 clones, roughly 30% seen once. The germline CDR1 and CDR2 sequences are MNHEY and SVGAGI. The CDR3 loop spans 13 amino acids. V was trimmed by 5 bases and J by 6 bases, leaving 14 bases between them. The sequenced sample consisted of naive CD4+ T cells from blood. This receptor was identified in a man aged 18 to 29 in good health. This chain uses TRBV6-5 with TRBJ2-7; D remains unclear. CDR3 sequence: CASSEVGRIEQYF. The CDR3 coding sequence is TGTGCCAGCAGTGAAGTGGGCAGAATCGAGCAGTACTTC.